This TCR beta chain was identified during a study of response to subunit inactivated influenza vaccine. The CDR3 runs to 15 residues. V lost 0 bases to trimming and J lost 6 bases, with 15 bases between them. Germline V gene lookup returns CDR1 LGHDT and CDR2 YNNKEL (reference sequence). Study conclusions and caveats: Authors suggested seasonal influenza vaccinations each recruit few new T cells.

Each CDR3 protein gets one entry after TCRdb re-called the RT-PCR reads with MiXCR. Of about 540,000 distinct CDR3 sequences listed, 12% to 15% are singletons. Concerning this clonotype: Its matching antigen is unknown.

This clonotype was obtained from a man aged 45 to 65 who received an inactivated influenza vaccine. The sequences come from PBMCs from blood, collected 12 days after vaccination. V gene TRBV3-1 combines with J gene TRBJ2-7; D gene uncertain. The CDR3 DNA is TGTGCCAGCAGCCAAGATTGGAGCCCTCGGGCCGAGCAGTACTTC. Protein: CASSQDWSPRAEQYF.